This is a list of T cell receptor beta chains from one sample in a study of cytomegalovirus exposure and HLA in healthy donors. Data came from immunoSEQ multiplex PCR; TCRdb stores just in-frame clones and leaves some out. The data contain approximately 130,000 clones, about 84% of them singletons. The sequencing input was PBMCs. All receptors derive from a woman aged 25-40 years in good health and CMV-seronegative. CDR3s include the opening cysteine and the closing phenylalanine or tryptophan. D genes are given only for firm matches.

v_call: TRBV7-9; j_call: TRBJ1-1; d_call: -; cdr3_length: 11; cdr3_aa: CASSRGTEAFF
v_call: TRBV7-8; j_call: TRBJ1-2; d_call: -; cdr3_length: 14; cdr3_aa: CASSQDTSISGYTF
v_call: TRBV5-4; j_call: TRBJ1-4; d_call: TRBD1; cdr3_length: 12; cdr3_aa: CASSRQGGKLFF
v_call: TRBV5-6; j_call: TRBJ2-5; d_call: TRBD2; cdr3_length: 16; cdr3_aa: CASSRSGGAQQETQYF
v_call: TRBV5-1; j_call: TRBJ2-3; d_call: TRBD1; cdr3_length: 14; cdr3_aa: CASSSDRGESTQYF
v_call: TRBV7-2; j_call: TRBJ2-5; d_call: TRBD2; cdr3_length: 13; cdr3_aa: CASRSGGRETQYF
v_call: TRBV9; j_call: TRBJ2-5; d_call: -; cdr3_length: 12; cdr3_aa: CASSVTGETQYF
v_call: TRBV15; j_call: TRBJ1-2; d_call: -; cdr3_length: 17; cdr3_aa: CATSRDPGQGVLYGYTF
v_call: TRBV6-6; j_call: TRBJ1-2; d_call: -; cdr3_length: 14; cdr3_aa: CASSSADRGGGYTF
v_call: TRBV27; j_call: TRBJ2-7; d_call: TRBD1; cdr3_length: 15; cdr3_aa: CASSLSPGQTYEQYF
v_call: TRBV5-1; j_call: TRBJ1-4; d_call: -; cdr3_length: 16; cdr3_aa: CASSPNREGGPEKLFF
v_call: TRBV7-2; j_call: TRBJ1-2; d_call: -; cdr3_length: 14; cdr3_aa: CASSPRTVIYGYTF
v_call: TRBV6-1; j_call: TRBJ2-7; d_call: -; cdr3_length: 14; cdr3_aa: CASSRTTGPGEQYF
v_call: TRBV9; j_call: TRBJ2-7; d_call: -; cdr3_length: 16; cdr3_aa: CASSPRTDSVYYEQYF
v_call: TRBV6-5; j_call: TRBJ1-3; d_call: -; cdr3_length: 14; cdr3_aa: CASSYGGPGNTIYF
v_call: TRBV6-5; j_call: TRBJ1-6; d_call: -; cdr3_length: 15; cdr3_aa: CASSYRLGHNSPLHF
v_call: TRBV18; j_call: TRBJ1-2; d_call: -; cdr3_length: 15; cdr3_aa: CASSPPAGERGGYTF
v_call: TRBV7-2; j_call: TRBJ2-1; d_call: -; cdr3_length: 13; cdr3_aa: CASSITSGNEQFF
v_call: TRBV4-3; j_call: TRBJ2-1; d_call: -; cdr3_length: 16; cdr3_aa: CASSQDRSGFHNEQFF
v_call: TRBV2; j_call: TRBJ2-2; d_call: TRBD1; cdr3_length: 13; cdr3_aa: CATGQENTGELFF
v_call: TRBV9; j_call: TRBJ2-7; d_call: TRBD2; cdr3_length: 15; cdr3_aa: CASSVGLSGDYEQYF
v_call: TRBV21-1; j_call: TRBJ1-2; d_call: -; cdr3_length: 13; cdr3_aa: CASSPLRRVGYTF
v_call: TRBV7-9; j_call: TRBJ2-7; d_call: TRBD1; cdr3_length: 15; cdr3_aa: CASSNSGTGGYEQYF
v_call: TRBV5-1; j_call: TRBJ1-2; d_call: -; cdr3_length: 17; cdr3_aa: CASSKQGLSARGYGYTF
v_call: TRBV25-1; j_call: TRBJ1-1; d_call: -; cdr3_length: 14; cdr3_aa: CASSGTGRNTEAFF
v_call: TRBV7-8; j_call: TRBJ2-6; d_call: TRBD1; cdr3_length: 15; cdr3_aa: CASIRGGAGANVLTF